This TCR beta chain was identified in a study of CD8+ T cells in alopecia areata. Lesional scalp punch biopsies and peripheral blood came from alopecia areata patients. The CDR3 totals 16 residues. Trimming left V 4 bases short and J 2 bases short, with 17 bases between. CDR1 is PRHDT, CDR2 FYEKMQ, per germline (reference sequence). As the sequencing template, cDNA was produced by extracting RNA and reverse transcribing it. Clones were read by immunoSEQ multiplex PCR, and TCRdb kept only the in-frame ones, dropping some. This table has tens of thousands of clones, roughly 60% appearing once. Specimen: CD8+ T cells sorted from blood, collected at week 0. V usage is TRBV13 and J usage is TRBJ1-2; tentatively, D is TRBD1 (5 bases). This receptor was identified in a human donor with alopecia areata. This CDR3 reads CASSYYRDGSNYGYTF. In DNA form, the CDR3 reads TGTGCCAGCAGCTATTACCGGGACGGTTCAAACTATGGCTACACCTTC. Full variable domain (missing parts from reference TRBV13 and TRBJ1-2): AAGVIQSPRHLIKEKRETATLKCYPIPRHDTVYWYQQGPGQDPQFLISFYEKMQSDKGSIPDRFSAQQFSDYHSELNMSSLELGDSALYFCASSYYRDGSNYGYTFGSGTRLTVV.